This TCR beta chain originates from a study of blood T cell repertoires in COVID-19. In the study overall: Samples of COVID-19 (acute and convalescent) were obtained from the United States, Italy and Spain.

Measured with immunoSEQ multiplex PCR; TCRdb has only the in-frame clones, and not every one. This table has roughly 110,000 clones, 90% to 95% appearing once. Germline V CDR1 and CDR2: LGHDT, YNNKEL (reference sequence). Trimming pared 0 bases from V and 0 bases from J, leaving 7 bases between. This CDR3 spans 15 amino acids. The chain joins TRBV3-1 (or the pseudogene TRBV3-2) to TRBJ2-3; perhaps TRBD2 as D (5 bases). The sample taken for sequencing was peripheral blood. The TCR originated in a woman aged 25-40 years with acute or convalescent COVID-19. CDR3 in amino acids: CASSQEAASTDTQYF. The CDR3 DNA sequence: TGTGCCAGCAGCCAAGAAGCGGCTAGCACAGATACGCAGTATTTT.